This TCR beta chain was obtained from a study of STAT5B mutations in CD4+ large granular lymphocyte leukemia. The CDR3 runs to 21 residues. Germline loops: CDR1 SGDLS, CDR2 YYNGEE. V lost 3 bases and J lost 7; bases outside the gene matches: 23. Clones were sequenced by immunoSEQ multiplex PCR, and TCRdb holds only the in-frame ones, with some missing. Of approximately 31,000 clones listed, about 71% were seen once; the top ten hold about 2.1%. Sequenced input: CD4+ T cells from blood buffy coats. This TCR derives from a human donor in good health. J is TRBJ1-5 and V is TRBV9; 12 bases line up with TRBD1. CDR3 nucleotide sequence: TGTGCCAGCAGCGAGCCAAGGGACAGGGGGCTGGTTCCATTGACGTTACAGCCCCAGCATTTT. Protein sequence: CASSEPRDRGLVPLTLQPQHF. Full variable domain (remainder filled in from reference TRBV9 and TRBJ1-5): DSGVTQTPKHLITATGQRVTLRCSPRSGDLSVYWYQQSLDQGLQFLIQYYNGEERAKGNILERFSAQQFPDLHSELNLSSLELGDSALYFCASSEPRDRGLVPLTLQPQHFGDGTRLSIL.